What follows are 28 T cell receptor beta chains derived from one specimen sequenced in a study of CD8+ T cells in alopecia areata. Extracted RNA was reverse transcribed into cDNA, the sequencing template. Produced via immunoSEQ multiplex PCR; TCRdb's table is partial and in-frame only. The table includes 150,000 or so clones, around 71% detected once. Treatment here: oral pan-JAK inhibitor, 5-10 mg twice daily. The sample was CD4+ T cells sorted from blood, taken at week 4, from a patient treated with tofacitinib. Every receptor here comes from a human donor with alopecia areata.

CDR3 in DNA: TGTGCCACACACAGGGGGCTCTCCTACGAGCAGTACTTC. Its translation: CATHRGLSYEQYF. The chain is built from TRBV30 and TRBJ2-7; 9 nucleotides match TRBD1. V gave up 8 bases and J gave up 0 bases; unmatched junction bases: 5. Germline CDR1 GTSNPN, CDR2 SVGIG (reference sequence). The CDR3 is 13 amino acids.

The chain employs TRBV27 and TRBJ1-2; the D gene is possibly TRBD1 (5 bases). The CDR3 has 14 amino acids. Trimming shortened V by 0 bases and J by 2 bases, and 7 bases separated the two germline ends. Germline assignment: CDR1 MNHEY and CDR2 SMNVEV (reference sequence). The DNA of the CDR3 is TGTGCCAGCAGTTTATCCTGGGACAACTATGGCTACACCTTC. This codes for CASSLSWDNYGYTF.

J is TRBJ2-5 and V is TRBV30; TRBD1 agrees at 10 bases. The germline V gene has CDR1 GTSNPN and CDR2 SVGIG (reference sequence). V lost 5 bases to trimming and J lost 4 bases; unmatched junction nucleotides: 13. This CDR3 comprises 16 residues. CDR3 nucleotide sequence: TGTGCCTGGGTTGTGCACCGGGGACAGGGGAGAGAGACCCAGTACTTC. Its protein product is CAWVVHRGQGRETQYF.

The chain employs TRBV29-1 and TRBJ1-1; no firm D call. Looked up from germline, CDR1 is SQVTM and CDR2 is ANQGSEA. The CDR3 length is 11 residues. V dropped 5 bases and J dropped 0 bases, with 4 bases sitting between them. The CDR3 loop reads CSVRVNTEAFF. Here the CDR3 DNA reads TGCAGCGTTAGGGTGAACACTGAAGCTTTCTTT.

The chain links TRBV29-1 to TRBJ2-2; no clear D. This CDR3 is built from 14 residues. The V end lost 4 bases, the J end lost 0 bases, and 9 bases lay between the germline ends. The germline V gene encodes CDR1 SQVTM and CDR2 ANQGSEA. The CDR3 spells CSVVYTANTGELFF. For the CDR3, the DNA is TGCAGCGTTGTGTACACCGCGAACACCGGGGAGCTGTTTTTT.

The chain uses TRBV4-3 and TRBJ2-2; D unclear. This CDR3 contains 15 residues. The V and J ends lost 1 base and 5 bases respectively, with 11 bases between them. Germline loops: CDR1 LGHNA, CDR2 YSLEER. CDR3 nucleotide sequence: TGCGCCAGCAGCCAAGGCCTTCGTGGGACCGGGGAGCTGTTTTTT. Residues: CASSQGLRGTGELFF.

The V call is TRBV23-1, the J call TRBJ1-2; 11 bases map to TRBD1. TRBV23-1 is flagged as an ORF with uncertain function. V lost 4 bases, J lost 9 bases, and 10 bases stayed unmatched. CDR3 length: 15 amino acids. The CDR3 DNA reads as TGCGCCAGCAGTCCACCCTACGGACAGGGGGCTAGCTACACCTTC. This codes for CASSPPYGQGASYTF.

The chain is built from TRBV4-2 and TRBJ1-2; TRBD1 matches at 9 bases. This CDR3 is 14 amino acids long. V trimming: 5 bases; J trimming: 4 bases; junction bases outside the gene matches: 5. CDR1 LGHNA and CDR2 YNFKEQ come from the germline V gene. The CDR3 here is CASSLVGQGYGYTF. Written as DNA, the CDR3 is TGTGCCAGCAGCTTAGTGGGACAGGGCTATGGCTACACCTTC.

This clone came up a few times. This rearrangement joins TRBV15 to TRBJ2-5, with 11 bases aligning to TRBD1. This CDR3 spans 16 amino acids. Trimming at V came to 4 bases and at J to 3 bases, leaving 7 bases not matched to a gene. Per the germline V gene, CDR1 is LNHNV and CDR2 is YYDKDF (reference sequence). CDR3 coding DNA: TGTGCCACCAGCACCTGGACAGGGGGCAGGAAAGAGACCCAGTACTTC. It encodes CATSTWTGGRKETQYF.

CDR3 DNA: TGCAGCGTTGAGGAAAGAGGATCTCGCAATCAGCCCCAGCATTTT. Protein product: CSVEERGSRNQPQHF. The rearrangement joins TRBV29-1 to TRBJ1-5, with no clear D. This CDR3 has 15 amino acids. Germline V gene lookup returns CDR1 SQVTM and CDR2 ANQGSEA. V lost 3 bases, J lost 2 bases, and 14 bases lay in between. The full variable domain, completed using reference TRBV29-1 and TRBJ1-5, is SAVISQKPSRDICQRGTSLTIQCQVDSQVTMMFWYRQQPGQSLTLIATANQGSEATYESGFVIDKFPISRPNLTFSTLTVSNMSPEDSSIYLCSVEERGSRNQPQHFGDGTRLSIL.

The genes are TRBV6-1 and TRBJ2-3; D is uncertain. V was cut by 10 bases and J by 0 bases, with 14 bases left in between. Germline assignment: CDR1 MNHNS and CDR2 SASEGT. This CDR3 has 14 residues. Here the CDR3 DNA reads TGTGCCACCAAGGCAACCACTAGCACAGATACGCAGTATTTT. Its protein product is CATKATTSTDTQYF.

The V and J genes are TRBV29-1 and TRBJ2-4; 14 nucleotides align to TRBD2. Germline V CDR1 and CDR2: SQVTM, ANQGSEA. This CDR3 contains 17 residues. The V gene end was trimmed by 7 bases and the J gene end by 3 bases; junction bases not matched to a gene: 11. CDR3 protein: CSAQTSGGAIGKNIQYF. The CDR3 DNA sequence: TGCAGCGCCCAGACTAGCGGGGGGGCGATTGGCAAAAACATTCAGTACTTC.

The CDR3 DNA follows: TGTGCCAGCAGCCAAGATTTCAGTCTCAGCTCCTACGAGCAGTACTTC. It specifies CASSQDFSLSSYEQYF. V is TRBV14 and J is TRBJ2-7; D is unresolved. Germline-derived CDR1 and CDR2 are SGHDN and FVKESK. The CDR3 extends over 16 amino acids. Between the trimmed V and J ends, which lost 0 bases and 0 bases, there was a span of 12 bases.

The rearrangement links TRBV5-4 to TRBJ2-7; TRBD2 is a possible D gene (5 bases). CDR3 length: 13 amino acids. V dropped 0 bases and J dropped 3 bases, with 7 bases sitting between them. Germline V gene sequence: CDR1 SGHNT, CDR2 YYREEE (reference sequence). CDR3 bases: TGTGCCAGCAGCTTGGCCGAGGGCTACGAGCAGTACTTC. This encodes CASSLAEGYEQYF.

The CDR3 DNA sequence: TGTGCCAGCAGCGTAGGGACACTACTAAATGAAAAACTGTTTTTT. It translates to CASSVGTLLNEKLFF. The V gene is TRBV9, the J gene TRBJ1-4; D possibly corresponds to TRBD1 (5 bases). The CDR3 totals 15 residues. V was shortened by 0 bases and J by 5 bases, with 11 bases between the two germline ends. Germline lookup yields CDR1 SGDLS and CDR2 YYNGEE.

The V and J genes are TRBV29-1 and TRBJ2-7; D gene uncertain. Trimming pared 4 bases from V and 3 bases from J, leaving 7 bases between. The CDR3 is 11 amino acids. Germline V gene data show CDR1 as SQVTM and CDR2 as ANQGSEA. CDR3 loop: CSVASIYEQYF. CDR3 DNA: TGCAGCGTTGCGTCCATCTACGAGCAGTACTTC.

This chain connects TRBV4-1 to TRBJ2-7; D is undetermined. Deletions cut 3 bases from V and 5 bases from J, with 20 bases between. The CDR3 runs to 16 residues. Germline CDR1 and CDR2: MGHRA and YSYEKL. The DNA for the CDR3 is TGCGCCAGCAGCCATTTGGACGTCGTAGAGTATCACGAGCAGTACTTC. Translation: CASSHLDVVEYHEQYF.

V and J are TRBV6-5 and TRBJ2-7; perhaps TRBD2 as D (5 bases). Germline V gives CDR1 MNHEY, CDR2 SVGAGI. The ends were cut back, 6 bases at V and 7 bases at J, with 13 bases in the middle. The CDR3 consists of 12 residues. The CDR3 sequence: CASRTGVGEQYF. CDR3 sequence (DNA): TGTGCCAGCAGGACCGGGGTAGGAGAGCAGTACTTC.

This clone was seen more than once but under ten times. The DNA of the CDR3 is TGTGCCATCAGTGAATTCGACAGCACCGGGGAGCTGTTTTTT. Translation gives CAISEFDSTGELFF. V gene TRBV10-3 combines with J gene TRBJ2-2; possibly TRBD1 for D (5 bases). Trimming removed 3 bases at V and 4 bases at J, with 9 bases between. The CDR3 loop spans 14 amino acids. Germline-derived CDR1 and CDR2 are ENHRY and SYGVKD.

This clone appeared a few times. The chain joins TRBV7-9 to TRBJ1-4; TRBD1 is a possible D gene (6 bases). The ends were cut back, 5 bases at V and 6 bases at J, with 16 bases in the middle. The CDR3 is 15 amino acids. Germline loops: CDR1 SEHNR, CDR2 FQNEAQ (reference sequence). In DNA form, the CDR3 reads TGTGCCAGCAGCACGTGGGACAATGGTGATGAAAAACTGTTTTTT. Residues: CASSTWDNGDEKLFF.

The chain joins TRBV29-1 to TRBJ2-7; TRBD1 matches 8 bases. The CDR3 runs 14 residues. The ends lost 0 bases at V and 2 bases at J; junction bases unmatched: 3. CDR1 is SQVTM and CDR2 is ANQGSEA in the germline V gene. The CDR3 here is CSVEETGVTYEQYF. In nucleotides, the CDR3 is TGCAGCGTTGAAGAGACAGGGGTCACCTACGAGCAGTACTTC.

Here the CDR3 DNA reads TGTGCCAGCAGCTTTTGGAGACAGGGCAATCAGCCCCAGCATTTT. This codes for CASSFWRQGNQPQHF. This chain uses TRBV5-8 with TRBJ1-5; a possible D gene is TRBD1 (6 bases). Per germline, CDR1 SGHTS and CDR2 YDEGEE. The CDR3 length is 15 residues. Trimming stripped 2 bases from V and 2 bases from J, with 11 bases between.

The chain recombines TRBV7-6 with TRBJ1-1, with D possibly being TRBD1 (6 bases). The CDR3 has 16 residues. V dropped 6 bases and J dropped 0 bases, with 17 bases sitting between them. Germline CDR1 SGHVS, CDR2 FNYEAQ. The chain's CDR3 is CASRSDRNTMNTEAFF. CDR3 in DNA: TGTGCCAGCAGATCTGACAGGAACACAATGAACACTGAAGCTTTCTTT.

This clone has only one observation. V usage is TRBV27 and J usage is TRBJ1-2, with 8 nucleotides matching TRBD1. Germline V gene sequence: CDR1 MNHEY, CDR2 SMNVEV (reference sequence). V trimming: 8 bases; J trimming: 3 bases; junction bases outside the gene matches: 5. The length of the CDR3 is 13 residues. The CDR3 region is CASSRGLDYGYTF. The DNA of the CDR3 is TGTGCCAGCTCCAGGGGGCTCGACTATGGCTACACCTTC.

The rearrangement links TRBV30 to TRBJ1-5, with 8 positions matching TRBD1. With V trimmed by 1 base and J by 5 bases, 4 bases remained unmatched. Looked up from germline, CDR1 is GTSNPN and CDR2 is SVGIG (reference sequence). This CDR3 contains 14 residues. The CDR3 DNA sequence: TGTGCCTGGAGTGCCGACAGGGGCGATCAGCCCCAGCATTTT. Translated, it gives CAWSADRGDQPQHF.

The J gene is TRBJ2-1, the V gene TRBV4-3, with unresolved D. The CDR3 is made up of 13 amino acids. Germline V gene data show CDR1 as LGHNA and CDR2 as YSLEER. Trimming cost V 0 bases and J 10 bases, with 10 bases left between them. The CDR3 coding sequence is TGCGCCAGCAGCCAAGAGCGAAGTCGGGAGCAGTTCTTC. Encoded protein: CASSQERSREQFF.

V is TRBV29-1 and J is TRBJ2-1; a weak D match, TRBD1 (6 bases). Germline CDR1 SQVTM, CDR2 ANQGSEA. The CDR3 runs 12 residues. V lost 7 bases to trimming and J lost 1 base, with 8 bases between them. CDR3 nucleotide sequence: TGCAGCGAGAGGGGGTCCTACAATGAGCAGTTCTTC. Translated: CSERGSYNEQFF.

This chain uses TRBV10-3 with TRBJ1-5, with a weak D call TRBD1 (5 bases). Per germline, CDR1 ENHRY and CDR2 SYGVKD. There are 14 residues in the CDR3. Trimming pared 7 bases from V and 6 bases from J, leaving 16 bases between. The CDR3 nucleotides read TGTGCCATCACCAGGGACCCTCAAGGTCAGCCCCAGCATTTT. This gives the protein CAITRDPQGQPQHF.